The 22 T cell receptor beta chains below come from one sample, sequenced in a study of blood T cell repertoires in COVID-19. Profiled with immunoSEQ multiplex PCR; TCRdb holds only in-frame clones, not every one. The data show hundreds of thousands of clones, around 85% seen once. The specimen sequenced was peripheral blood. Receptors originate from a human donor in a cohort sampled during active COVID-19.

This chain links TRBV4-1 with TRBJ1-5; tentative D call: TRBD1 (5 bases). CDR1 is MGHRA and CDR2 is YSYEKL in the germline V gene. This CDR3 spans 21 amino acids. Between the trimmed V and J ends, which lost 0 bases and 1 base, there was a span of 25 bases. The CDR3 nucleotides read TGCGCCAGCAGCCAAGAGTGGGGGTCGGGCAGGACTAGAGGGAGCAATCAGCCCCAGCATTTT. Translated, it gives CASSQEWGSGRTRGSNQPQHF.

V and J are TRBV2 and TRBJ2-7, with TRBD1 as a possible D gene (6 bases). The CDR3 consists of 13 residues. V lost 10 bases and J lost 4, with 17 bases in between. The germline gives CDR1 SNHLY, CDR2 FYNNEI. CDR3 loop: CAIRRDNLYEQYF. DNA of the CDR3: TGTGCCATCCGACGGGACAACTTATACGAGCAGTACTTC.

CDR3 nucleotide sequence: TGTGCCACCAGCAGAGACAGGGCCTCTGGGGCCAACGTCCTGACTTTC. The encoded protein is CATSRDRASGANVLTF. This chain joins TRBV15 and TRBJ2-6; weak D call: TRBD1 (5 bases). Trimming stripped 0 bases from V and 0 bases from J, with 6 bases between. The V gene's germline CDR1 is LNHNV and CDR2 YYDKDF (reference sequence). The CDR3 has 16 amino acids.

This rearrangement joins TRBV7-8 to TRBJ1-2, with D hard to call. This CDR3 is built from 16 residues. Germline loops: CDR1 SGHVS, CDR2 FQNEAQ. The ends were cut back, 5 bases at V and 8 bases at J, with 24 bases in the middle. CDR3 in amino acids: CASSREILRAEWGYTF. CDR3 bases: TGTGCCAGCAGCCGTGAGATTCTGAGAGCCGAGTGGGGCTACACCTTC.

CDR3 DNA: TGCAGTGCTAACAGGGACAACACCATATATTTT. It specifies CSANRDNTIYF. The V gene is TRBV20-1, the J gene TRBJ1-3, with a possible D match to TRBD1 (6 bases). Looked up from germline, CDR1 is DFQATT and CDR2 is SNEGSKA (reference sequence). The CDR3 consists of 11 residues. V gave up 4 bases and J gave up 7 bases, with 8 bases separating them.

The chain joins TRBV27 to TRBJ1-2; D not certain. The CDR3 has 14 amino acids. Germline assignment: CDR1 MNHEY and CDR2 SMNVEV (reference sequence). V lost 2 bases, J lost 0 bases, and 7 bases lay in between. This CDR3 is CASSLVPANYGYTF. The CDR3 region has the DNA TGTGCCAGCAGTTTAGTACCAGCTAACTATGGCTACACCTTC.

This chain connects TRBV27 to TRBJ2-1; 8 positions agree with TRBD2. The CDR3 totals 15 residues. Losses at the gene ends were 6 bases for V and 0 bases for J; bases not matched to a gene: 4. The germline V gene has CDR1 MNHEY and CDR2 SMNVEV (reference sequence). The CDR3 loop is CASRIRGGSYNEQFF. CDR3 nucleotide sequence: TGTGCCAGCAGGATCCGGGGGGGCTCCTACAATGAGCAGTTCTTC.

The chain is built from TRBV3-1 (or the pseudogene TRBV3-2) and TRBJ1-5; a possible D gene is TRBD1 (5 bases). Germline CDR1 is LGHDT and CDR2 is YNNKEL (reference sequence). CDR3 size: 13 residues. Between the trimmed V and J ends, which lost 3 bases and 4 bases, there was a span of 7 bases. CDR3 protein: CASSHPGNQPQHF. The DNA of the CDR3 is TGTGCCAGCAGCCATCCAGGGAATCAGCCCCAGCATTTT.

Written as DNA, the CDR3 is TGTGCCAGCAGCCAGACTAGCGGGGGGGCTTTAACGCAGTATTTT. Its protein product is CASSQTSGGALTQYF. The J gene is TRBJ2-3, the V gene TRBV3-1 (or the pseudogene TRBV3-2), with 14 bases matching TRBD2. Trimming removed 3 bases from V and 9 bases from J; junction bases left unmatched: 5. Germline V gene lookup returns CDR1 LGHDT and CDR2 YNNKEL (reference sequence). This CDR3 is 15 amino acids long.

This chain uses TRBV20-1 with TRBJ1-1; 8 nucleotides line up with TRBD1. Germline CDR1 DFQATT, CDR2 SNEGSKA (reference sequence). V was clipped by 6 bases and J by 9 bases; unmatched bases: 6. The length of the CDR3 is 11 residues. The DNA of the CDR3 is TGCAGTGCCCCTGACAGGGGAAAAGCTTTCTTT. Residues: CSAPDRGKAFF.

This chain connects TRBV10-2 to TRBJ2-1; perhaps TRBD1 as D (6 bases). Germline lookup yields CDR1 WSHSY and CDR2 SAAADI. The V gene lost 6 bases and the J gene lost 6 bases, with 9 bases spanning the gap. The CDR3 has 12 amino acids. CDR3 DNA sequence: TGCGCCAGCAGACAGGGTGTCAATGAGCAGTTCTTC. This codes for CASRQGVNEQFF.

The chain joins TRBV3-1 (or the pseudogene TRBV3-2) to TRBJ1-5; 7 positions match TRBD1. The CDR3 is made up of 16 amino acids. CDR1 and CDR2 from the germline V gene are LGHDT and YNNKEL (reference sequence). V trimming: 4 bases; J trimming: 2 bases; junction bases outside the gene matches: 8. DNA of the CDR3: TGTGCCAGCAGCCTCGGAGGGGGCGCGGGCAATCAGCCCCAGCATTTT. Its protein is CASSLGGGAGNQPQHF.

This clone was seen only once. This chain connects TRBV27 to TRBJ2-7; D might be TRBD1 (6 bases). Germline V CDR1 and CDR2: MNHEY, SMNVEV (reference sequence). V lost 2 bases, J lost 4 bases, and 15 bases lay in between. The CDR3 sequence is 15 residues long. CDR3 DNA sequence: TGTGCCAGCAGTTTAGACGGGACACCTGATTACGAGCAGTACTTC. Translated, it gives CASSLDGTPDYEQYF.

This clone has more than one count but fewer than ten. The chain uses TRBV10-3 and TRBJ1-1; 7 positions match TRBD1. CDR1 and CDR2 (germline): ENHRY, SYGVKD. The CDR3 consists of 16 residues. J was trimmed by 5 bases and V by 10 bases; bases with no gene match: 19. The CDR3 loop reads CATQFGATGVGTEAFF. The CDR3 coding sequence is TGTGCCACCCAGTTCGGAGCCACAGGGGTGGGAACTGAAGCTTTCTTT.

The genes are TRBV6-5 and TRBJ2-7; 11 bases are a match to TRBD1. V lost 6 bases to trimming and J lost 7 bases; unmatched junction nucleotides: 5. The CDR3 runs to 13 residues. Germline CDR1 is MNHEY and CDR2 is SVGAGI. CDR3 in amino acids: CASRRDRGEEQYF. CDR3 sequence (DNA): TGTGCCAGCAGACGGGACAGGGGGGAAGAGCAGTACTTC.

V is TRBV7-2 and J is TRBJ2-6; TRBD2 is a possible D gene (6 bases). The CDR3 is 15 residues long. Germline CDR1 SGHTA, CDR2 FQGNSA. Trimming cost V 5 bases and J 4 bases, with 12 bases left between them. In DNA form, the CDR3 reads TGTGCCAGCAGCATACCTAGCGCCGGGGCCAACGTCCTGACTTTC. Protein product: CASSIPSAGANVLTF.

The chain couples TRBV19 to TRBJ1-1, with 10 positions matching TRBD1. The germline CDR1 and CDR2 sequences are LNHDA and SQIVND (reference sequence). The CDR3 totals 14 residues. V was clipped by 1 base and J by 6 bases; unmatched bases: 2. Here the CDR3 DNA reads TGTGCCAGTAGTATAGGACAGGGGGCTGCTGAAGCTTTCTTT. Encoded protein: CASSIGQGAAEAFF. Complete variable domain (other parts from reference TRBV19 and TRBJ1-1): DGGITQSPKYLFRKEGQNVTLSCEQNLNHDAMYWYRQDPGQGLRLIYYSQIVNDFQKGDIAEGYSVSREKKESFPLTVTSAQKNPTAFYLCASSIGQGAAEAFFGQGTRLTVV.

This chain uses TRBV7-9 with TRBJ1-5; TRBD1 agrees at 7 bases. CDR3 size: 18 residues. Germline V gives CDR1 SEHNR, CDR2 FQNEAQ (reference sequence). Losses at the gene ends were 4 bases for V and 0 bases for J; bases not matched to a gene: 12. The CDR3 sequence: CASSSYRGRGDSNQPQHF. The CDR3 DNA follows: TGTGCCAGCAGCTCCTACAGGGGCAGGGGAGATAGCAATCAGCCCCAGCATTTT.

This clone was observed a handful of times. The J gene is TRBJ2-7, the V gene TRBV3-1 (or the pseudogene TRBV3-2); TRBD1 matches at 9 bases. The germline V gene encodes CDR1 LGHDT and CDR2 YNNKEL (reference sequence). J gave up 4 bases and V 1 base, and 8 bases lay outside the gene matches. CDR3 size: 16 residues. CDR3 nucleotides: TGTGCCAGCAGCCAAGCACAGGACAGGGGCAATTACGAGCAGTACTTC. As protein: CASSQAQDRGNYEQYF.

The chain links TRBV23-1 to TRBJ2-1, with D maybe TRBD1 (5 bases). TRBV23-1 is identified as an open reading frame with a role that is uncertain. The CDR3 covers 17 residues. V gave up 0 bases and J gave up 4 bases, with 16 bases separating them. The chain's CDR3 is CASSQSQGPQVYNEQFF. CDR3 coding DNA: TGCGCCAGCAGTCAATCACAAGGGCCACAGGTATACAATGAGCAGTTCTTC.

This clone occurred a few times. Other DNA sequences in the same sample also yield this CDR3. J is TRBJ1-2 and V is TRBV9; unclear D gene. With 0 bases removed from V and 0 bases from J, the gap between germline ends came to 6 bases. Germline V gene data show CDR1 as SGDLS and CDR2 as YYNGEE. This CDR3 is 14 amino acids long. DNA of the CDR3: TGTGCCAGCAGCGTAGGGCAAGCTAACTATGGCTACACCTTC. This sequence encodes CASSVGQANYGYTF.

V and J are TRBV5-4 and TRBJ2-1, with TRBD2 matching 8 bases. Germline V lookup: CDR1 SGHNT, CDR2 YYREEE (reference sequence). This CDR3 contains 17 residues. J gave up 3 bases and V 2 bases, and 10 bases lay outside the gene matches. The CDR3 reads CASSLSSGGDLYNEQFF. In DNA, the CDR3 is TGTGCCAGCAGCTTATCCAGCGGGGGAGACCTCTACAATGAGCAGTTCTTC.